This record covers a single T cell receptor (beta chain). The target of this receptor is not known. This entry is derived from a study of cytomegalovirus exposure and HLA in healthy donors (dated by TCRdb to about 2017). Background for the entire study: In an earlier analysis of roughly 500 of the donors, 276 Gb of sequence data and 100 million or so unique TCR beta sequences from about 179 million T cells were reported. Both class I and class II loci were covered by HLA typing, at four-digit resolution. In addition to the first cohort of around 670 subjects, a separate validation cohort of around 110 different subjects was used. The study used immunosequencing to profile the T cell repertoires of hundreds of subjects and linked those repertoires to cytomegalovirus serostatus. Across approximately 400 genotyped donors of the cohort, an average of 235,054 unique TCR beta nucleotide sequences per donor were sequenced, and roughly a sixth of those sequences were non-productive. In an earlier analysis of about 590 of the donors, high-throughput TCR beta sequencing was used to judge whether each TCR beta V gene segment behaved as functional or pseudogenic. Donor age, sex, ethnicity and CMV serostatus were compiled alongside the repertoire data. Of the 350 to 450 genotyped donors, around 81% fell in the genetic ancestry cluster associated with self-reported Caucasian donors. An early release that covered around 590 HLA-typed donors contained 300 to 350 gigabases of sequencing data and tens of millions of unique TCR sequences. The number of donors typed differed by locus, with 629-630 for A, B, C, DRB1 and DQB1, roughly 520 for DQA1, 600 to 610 for DPA1, and over 400 for DPB1. The study combined high-throughput TCR immunosequencing, statistical association of individual TCRs with disease status, and machine learning to predict cytomegalovirus infection status. A later analysis re-examined previously published TCR beta repertoires from roughly 650 donors and added high-resolution HLA genotyping to investigate patterns of TCR occurrence. Every discovery cohort repertoire had been produced on one sequencing platform. Rather than drawing on any new phenotypic data, the later analysis identified candidate immune exposures from TCR beta sequences and the way those sequences occurred across donors. The aim of the study was to test whether cataloging public T cell receptors could identify signatures of past pathogen exposure. Five DR-DQ haplotypes were treated as single units for association and clustering because of strong linkage in the cohort. In a later genetic analysis, genome-wide SNP genotypes for about 60% of the 666 donors were used, and that subset was treated as a discovery cohort.

Libraries were built with the immunoSEQ multiplex PCR assay. The multiplex PCR relied on a mix of 60 forward primers for TCR Vbeta segments and 13 reverse primers for TCR Jbeta segments. The CDR3 region of rearranged TCR beta genes was amplified from genomic DNA by a multiplex PCR assay. The Illumina HiSeq System was used to sequence the amplified TCR beta libraries as 87-base-pair reads. On the study's bioinformatics: A later analysis tallied tens of millions of unique TCR beta chains across the 666 repertoires, and about 12 million of those chains were shared by two or more donors. Raw reads were error-corrected and collapsed into unique sequences by a nearest-neighbor algorithm in which closely related sequences were merged to remove PCR and sequencing errors. Alignment of CDR3 sequences to IMGT reference sequences was used to assign V, D and J gene segments. Each retained sequence needed at least a six-nucleotide match to both a V gene segment and a J gene segment. A rearrangement counted as productive if the CDR3 had no stop codons and remained in frame with V and J, and every other rearrangement counted as non-productive. CDR3 was defined according to IMGT convention as the region running from the second conserved V-encoded cysteine to the conserved J-encoded phenylalanine. The earlier analysis of roughly 590 of the donors excluded sequences that lacked an unambiguous match to a single V gene segment. In an earlier analysis of several hundred of the donors, a V segment was called functional when productive rearrangements were above 56.7%, and segregating when the standard deviation between donors exceeded 5%. A statistical classification framework was built for diagnosing cytomegalovirus status from the catalog of TCR beta chain sequences. In a later analysis, V and J genes were assigned by comparing TCR nucleotide sequences against IMGT/GENE-DB human TR gene sequences. Using the TCRdist pipeline, a later analysis assigned CDR3 sequences along with most-parsimonious VDJ recombination scenarios. In a later analysis, each TCR beta chain was defined by its CDR3 amino acid sequence together with its V-gene family, and reads without a unique V-gene family were excluded. To address suspected cross-contamination and a sequencing artifact, a later analysis removed around 600 highly shared, low-generation-probability nucleotide sequences. In a later analysis, a clonal expansion index for each public chain was calculated from normalized within-repertoire ranks of inferred template counts. Generation probabilities in a later analysis came from a VDJ recombination model fitted to out-of-frame rearrangements, and those results were checked against IGoR. In a later analysis, TCR-TCR, TCR-HLA and TCR-CMV co-occurrence was scored with hypergeometric tests, and a repertoire-size bias correction was applied to TCR pairs. A later analysis estimated false discovery rates by permuting HLA or CMV assignments 20 times. In a later analysis, co-occurring TCRs were grouped using DBSCAN, with TCRdist sequence similarity added in when clustering inside HLA-allele-positive subsets. Repertoires with fewer than 30,000 or more than 120,000 public chains, plus five repertoires with anomalous nucleotide sharing, were excluded from co-occurrence clustering. In its TCRdb copy, this immuneACCESS table keeps in-frame sequences only and misses some clones. Where compared with another copy, unresolved V genes explain less than half of these, and the others have no known cause. The DNA was the basis for D and trimming; V, J and clone size are from that table. Per the sample table, the count is 35,000 to 50,000 clones. 3.2% of the sample goes to the ten largest clones.

General conclusions and limits of the study: The authors suggested that the approach could potentially be extended to other disease states and immunological phenotypes. In a later analysis, around 17,000 TCR beta sequences were associated with specific HLA alleles at a false discovery rate of 0.05. The 87-base-pair reads could not distinguish some IMGT-functional V segments, including TRBV6-2 and TRBV6-3, so those segments were excluded. Roughly uniform sequencing depth across donors was assumed in presence/absence analyses, although this assumption may not hold. Compared with the approximately 720-donor mean, donors in an Asian-associated ancestry cluster had fewer N-insertions in productive TCRs, according to a later genetic analysis. Most TCR sequences were observed very rarely across donors, whereas some public TCRs were present in many individuals. According to a later analysis, parvovirus B19, influenza, CMV and Epstein-Barr virus appeared linked to several top co-occurrence clusters. V-gene and J-gene trimming of TCR beta chains was associated with a missense DCLRE1C variant in a later genetic analysis, and the association was replicated in an independent cohort. A total of some 180 TCR beta chains were listed by the study as associated with cytomegalovirus. Correlated functional status among segregating V segments might be attributable to linkage disequilibrium, but an unknown experimental factor could not be ruled out. Immune exposure information for the cohort was limited to CMV serostatus. A cluster of highly shared sequence variants was judged likely to represent a technical artifact of the sequencing pipeline. When HLA alleles, especially DR and DQ, strongly co-occurred, TCR associations were difficult to assign to individual alleles. A few of the identified cytomegalovirus-associated TCR beta chains were confirmed in vitro to be specific for cytomegalovirus antigens. In an earlier analysis of a few hundred of the donors, most TCR beta V segments were observed in productive rearrangements about 90% or about 30% of the time, broadly matching IMGT annotations. The classifier was reported to diagnose cytomegalovirus status with high specificity and sensitivity in both the original and validation cohorts. In a later analysis, HLA-associated TCR beta chains showed more clonal expansion and lower generation probabilities than non-associated chains that were equally common. In a later analysis, most CMV-associated TCR beta chains were found to appear HLA-restricted, with HLA associations seemingly driven largely by CMV exposure. Because some donors lacked HLA typing at each locus, the association tests relied only on the typed subset. A further reported finding was that TCR beta sequences accurately predicted the HLA-A and HLA-B alleles for most subjects in the first cohort. The cohort was sequenced for TCR beta chains only, and without alpha or paired-chain data the features that could be detected were limited. Because counts were too low, seventeen rarely observed V segments, including chromosome 9 orphons, were left out of the earlier analysis of about 500 of the donors. In a later analysis, the rate of TCR association differed among HLA loci, with DRB1 alleles having the most associated TCRs and HLA-C alleles having the fewest.

Relative to germline, V is missing 3 bases and J is missing 8 bases, with 4 bases of the junction outside any gene match. CDR3 length: 14 amino acids, cysteine to phenylalanine. Here the CDR3 DNA is all that survives: 42 bases in frame from base 1. The germline V gene specifies ENHRY as CDR1 and SYGVKD as CDR2. The cohort consisted of approximately 690 healthy bone marrow donors. All cohort members were sampled while nominally healthy, although unrecorded immune exposures were likely present. The donor tested CMV seropositive, placing the donor among the 290 or so seropositive members of the cohort. Every donor gave a peripheral blood sample, and the peripheral blood mononuclear cells from that sample were used for TCR beta sequencing. The Qiagen DNeasy Blood Extraction Kit was used to extract genomic DNA from the blood cell samples.

The TCR sequence derives from a woman in her twenties or thirties in good health and CMV-seropositive. The specimen sequenced was PBMCs. The chain is made from TRBV10-3 and TRBJ1-5; 10 middle bases align to TRBD1. The sequence in DNA is TGTGCCATCAGTGATCAGGGACAGGGGAAGCCCCAGCATTTT. This encodes CAISDQGQGKPQHF.